These 2 T cell receptor beta chains were sequenced from one sample in a study of blood T cell repertoires in COVID-19. Some clones are missing from TCRdb's copy, which holds only in-frame ones; the method was immunoSEQ multiplex PCR. The sample holds approximately 70,000 clones, roughly 91% seen once. The sequencing sample was made of peripheral blood. These receptors were taken from a man aged 35-49 years with COVID-19, enrolled during active disease.

This clone was detected a few times. The chain uses TRBV2 and TRBJ1-2; D unresolved. The CDR3 has 12 amino acids. V was shortened by 7 bases and J by 8 bases, with 14 bases between the two germline ends. Germline assignment: CDR1 SNHLY and CDR2 FYNNEI. CDR3 amino acids: CASTLRPGGYTF. DNA of the CDR3: TGTGCCAGCACCCTGAGGCCCGGAGGCTACACCTTC.

This clone was counted once. CDR3 nucleotides: TGCAGTGCTAGGGGACAATGGGAGCAGTTCTTC. Translating it yields CSARGQWEQFF. The V call is TRBV20-1, the J call TRBJ2-1, with D perhaps matching TRBD1 (6 bases). The CDR3 runs 11 residues. Germline-derived CDR1 and CDR2 are DFQATT and SNEGSKA (reference sequence). The ends were cut back, 3 bases at V and 10 bases at J, with 10 bases in the middle.